This passage covers 23 T cell receptor beta chains from one sample sequenced in a study of T cells in Graves' hyperthyroidism and ophthalmopathy. Amplification of TCR beta CDR3 regions was performed using RNA transcripts as template. HTBI primers were employed in a first-round RT-PCR of the TCR CDR3. MiXCR was run by TCRdb on the multiplex PCR reads, yielding one entry per CDR3 protein. Counted here are 500,000 or so distinct CDR3 sequences, 15% to 20% occurring once; the ten biggest clones make up roughly 15%. The sequencing sample was made of blood. These receptors all stem from a woman aged 18-35 years with Graves' ophthalmopathy.

This clonotype was counted between two and nine times. The V call is TRBV29-1, the J call TRBJ2-5; 11 positions match TRBD2. The CDR3 covers 19 residues. From germline, CDR1 is SQVTM and CDR2 ANQGSEA. After removal of 3 bases from V and 0 bases from J, the junction contained 15 bases not matched to a gene. CDR3 nucleotide sequence: TGCAGCGTTGATAATTCGCTAGCGGGGGGCAATTCGTACCAAGAGACCCAGTACTTC. Its translation is CSVDNSLAGGNSYQETQYF.

This clonotype has a count of ten or more. J is TRBJ2-3 and V is TRBV5-1, with 7 bases fitting TRBD2. The CDR3 spans 16 residues. V was pared by 4 bases and J by 2 bases, with 10 bases of the junction left unmatched. Germline CDR1 SGHRS, CDR2 YFSETQ. CDR3 sequence: CASSKGGSSPTDTQYF. CDR3 DNA: TGCGCCAGCAGCAAGGGCGGGAGTTCCCCCACAGATACGCAGTATTTT.

The V call is TRBV29-1, the J call TRBJ2-5, with TRBD2 as a possible D gene (5 bases). Trimming removed 2 bases at V and 2 bases at J, with 9 bases between. Germline loops: CDR1 SQVTM, CDR2 ANQGSEA. The CDR3 covers 13 residues. Here the CDR3 reads CSVEKGGQETQYF. The CDR3 DNA follows: TGCAGCGTTGAAAAAGGAGGACAAGAGACCCAGTACTTC.

This clonotype was seen many times. V is TRBV28 and J is TRBJ1-1; tentatively, D is TRBD1 (5 bases). The CDR3 has 18 residues. The germline CDR1 and CDR2 sequences are MDHEN and SYDVKM. Trimming pared 2 bases from V and 2 bases from J, leaving 21 bases between. The CDR3 is CASSLPLRPAGTNTEAFF. CDR3 DNA sequence: TGTGCCAGCAGTTTACCGTTGCGACCCGCCGGGACTAACACTGAAGCTTTCTTT.

V and J are TRBV5-1 and TRBJ2-1; D possibly corresponds to TRBD1 (5 bases). The V end was cut by 0 bases, the J end by 3 bases, with 13 bases between. The CDR3 is made up of 16 amino acids. Looked up from germline, CDR1 is SGHRS and CDR2 is YFSETQ. The CDR3 sequence: CASSLAQGGIYNEQFF. Here the CDR3 DNA reads TGCGCCAGCAGCTTGGCCCAGGGTGGGATCTACAATGAGCAGTTCTTC.

This clonotype was seen ten or more times. The J gene is TRBJ2-3, the V gene TRBV6-1; maybe TRBD1 (6 bases). V lost 7 bases to trimming and J lost 0 bases, with 14 bases between them. The length of the CDR3 is 15 residues. Germline V gene sequence: CDR1 MNHNS, CDR2 SASEGT. The CDR3 sequence is CASNLDRQSTDTQYF. CDR3 nucleotide sequence: TGTGCCAGCAATCTTGACAGGCAGAGCACAGATACGCAGTATTTT.

J is TRBJ2-1 and V is TRBV6-2 or TRBV6-3, with 8 bases that match TRBD2. Trimming cost V 3 bases and J 6 bases; bases outside gene matches: 4. The CDR3 has 14 amino acids. From germline, CDR1 is MNHEY and CDR2 SVGEGT. Here the CDR3 DNA reads TGTGCCAGCAGTTATAGCGGGGAGAGCAATGAGCAGTTCTTC. Encoded protein: CASSYSGESNEQFF.

This clonotype was counted between two and nine times. The gene calls are TRBV12-3 or TRBV12-4 and TRBJ2-5; D is undetermined. V was clipped by 2 bases and J by 4 bases, with 11 bases between them. The CDR3 consists of 14 residues. The CDR3 is CASSLNAWLETQYF. For the CDR3, the DNA is TGTGCCAGCAGTTTAAATGCTTGGTTAGAGACCCAGTACTTC.

The rearrangement uses TRBV20-1 and TRBJ2-1; D assignment may be TRBD1 or TRBD2 (5 bases each). The CDR3 is made up of 13 amino acids. In germline, CDR1 is DFQATT, CDR2 SNEGSKA (reference sequence). Trimming cost V 0 bases and J 7 bases, with 10 bases left between them. As DNA, the CDR3 is TGCAGTGCTAGAGATAGTGGGGGTAATGAGCAGTTCTTC. This codes for CSARDSGGNEQFF.

This clonotype was recorded at least ten times. The J gene is TRBJ2-3, the V gene TRBV7-2; TRBD1 matches at 9 bases. The CDR3 consists of 16 residues. V dropped 6 bases and J dropped 4; count of bases not matched to a gene: 11. CDR1 is SGHTA and CDR2 is FQGNSA in the germline V gene. This CDR3 is CASSLYRDREADTQYF. CDR3 coding DNA: TGTGCCAGCAGTTTGTATCGGGACAGGGAGGCAGATACGCAGTATTTT. Full variable domain (outside the CDR3, taken from reference TRBV7-2 and TRBJ2-3): GAGVSQSPSNKVTEKGKDVELRCDPISGHTALYWYRQSLGQGLEFLIYFQGNSAPDKSGLPSDRFSAERTGGSVSTLTIQRTQQEDSAVYLCASSLYRDREADTQYFGPGTRLTVL.

V is TRBV7-2 and J is TRBJ1-2, with 7 bases that match TRBD1. CDR3 size: 15 residues. The trim removed 4 bases at V and 8 bases at J, leaving 13 bases unmatched. The germline V gene has CDR1 SGHTA and CDR2 FQGNSA. The DNA of the CDR3 is TGTGCCAGCAGCTCGGACAGGTCGTATTCTGGCGGCTACACCTTC. Translation gives CASSSDRSYSGGYTF.

This clonotype was seen repeatedly, ten times or more. The chain has TRBV2 and TRBJ2-1; 9 bases map to TRBD2. Germline V gives CDR1 SNHLY, CDR2 FYNNEI. Losses at the gene ends were 8 bases for V and 4 bases for J; bases not matched to a gene: 9. This CDR3 spans 15 amino acids. The DNA for the CDR3 is TGTGCCAGCGTACTGGCGGGAGGGACGTACAATGAGCAGTTCTTC. Its translation: CASVLAGGTYNEQFF.

Ten or more counts support this clonotype. The chain is built from TRBV7-3 and TRBJ2-3, with D uncertain. Germline V gene data show CDR1 as SGHTA and CDR2 as FQGTGA. There are 13 residues in the CDR3. Trimming cost V 3 bases and J 5 bases, with 9 bases left between them. CDR3 residues: CASSLLPGDTQYF. The CDR3 region has the DNA TGTGCCAGCAGCTTGTTGCCGGGAGATACGCAGTATTTT.

There are a few counts of this clonotype. The rearrangement links TRBV20-1 to TRBJ2-1; tentatively, D is TRBD2 (6 bases). The CDR3 length is 15 residues. The V gene's germline CDR1 is DFQATT and CDR2 SNEGSKA (reference sequence). V shed 6 bases and J shed 4 bases, with 19 bases lying between them. The CDR3, as DNA: TGCAGTGCCGAAGAATATAGCGGCCAATACAATGAGCAGTTCTTC. This encodes CSAEEYSGQYNEQFF.

In its sample, this clonotype was seen many times. Mismatch with germline at one junction end may stem from a read error. This chain connects TRBV7-7 to TRBJ2-5; 11 positions match TRBD2. The CDR3 covers 17 residues. The V gene's germline CDR1 is SSHAT and CDR2 FNYEAQ (reference sequence). The CDR3 loop is CASSPIARLAGRETQYF. The CDR3 DNA reads TGTGCTAGCAGCCCGATAGCAAGACTAGCGGGAAGAGAGACCCAGTACTTC.

The chain links TRBV2 to TRBJ2-7, with D unresolved. There are 16 residues in the CDR3. Germline CDR1 reads SNHLY; CDR2 reads FYNNEI. The germline V and J ends were trimmed by 4 bases and 5 bases, with 21 bases remaining between them. As DNA, the CDR3 is TGTGCCAGCAGTGTTGGCCGTTTCTCTCTTTATGACGAGCAGTACTTC. It codes for CASSVGRFSLYDEQYF. Looking up the rest from reference TRBV2 and TRBJ2-7 gives the full variable domain: EPEVTQTPSHQVTQMGQEVILRCVPISNHLYFYWYRQILGQKVEFLVSFYNNEISEKSEIFDDQFSVERPDGSNFTLKIRSTKLEDSAMYFCASSVGRFSLYDEQYFGPGTRLTVT.

This chain joins TRBV6-2 or TRBV6-3 and TRBJ1-3; D is unclear. The CDR3 runs to 16 residues. Deletions cut 5 bases from V and 0 bases from J, with 14 bases between. Germline CDR1 and CDR2: MNHEY and SVGEGT. CDR3 DNA sequence: TGTGCCAGCAGTGTCCAATCCTACAGCTCTGGAAACACCATATATTTT. Residues: CASSVQSYSSGNTIYF.

This clonotype appeared many times. The chain links TRBV7-2 to TRBJ2-1; D possibly corresponds to TRBD1 (5 bases). This CDR3 region has 14 residues. CDR1 SGHTA and CDR2 FQGNSA come from the germline V gene. Trimming took 5 bases from V and 7 from J, leaving 15 bases between them. CDR3 in amino acids: CASSPRKTVNEQFF. As DNA, the CDR3 is TGTGCCAGCAGCCCGAGAAAGACAGTGAATGAGCAGTTCTTC.

The rearrangement links TRBV4-2 to TRBJ2-7, with D unresolved. The CDR3 loop spans 14 amino acids. Trimming stripped 0 bases from V and 2 bases from J, with 8 bases between. CDR1 is LGHNA, CDR2 YNFKEQ, per germline. CDR3 region: CASSQDIGAYEQYF. The DNA for the CDR3 is TGTGCCAGCAGCCAAGATATCGGCGCCTACGAGCAGTACTTC.

This clonotype was seen at least ten times. The J gene is TRBJ1-6, the V gene TRBV28; D might be TRBD1 (5 bases). The CDR3 is made up of 14 amino acids. The V end was cut by 2 bases, the J end by 10 bases, with 12 bases between. Germline V lookup: CDR1 MDHEN, CDR2 SYDVKM. CDR3 nucleotides: TGTGCCAGCAGTTTAGAACCCGGGGACTCACCCCTCCACTTT. Translated: CASSLEPGDSPLHF.

This clonotype occurred many times. The chain has TRBV12-3 or TRBV12-4 and TRBJ2-1; no firm D call. The CDR3 spans 12 residues. V gave up 6 bases and J gave up 4 bases, with 7 bases separating them. CDR3 bases: TGTGCCAGCAGATGGTCTTACAATGAGCAGTTCTTC. It encodes CASRWSYNEQFF.

There are many counts of this clonotype. The V gene is TRBV5-1, the J gene TRBJ1-6, with unresolved D. Germline V gives CDR1 SGHRS, CDR2 YFSETQ. V lost 1 base and J 0 bases, leaving 11 bases between the germline ends. This CDR3 region has 17 residues. CDR3 DNA: TGCGCCAGCAGCTTGACGGCGGTTAGCTCCTATAATTCACCCCTCCACTTT. As protein: CASSLTAVSSYNSPLHF.

The chain uses TRBV9 and TRBJ1-1; TRBD1 matches at 9 bases. The CDR3 extends over 16 amino acids. The germline gives CDR1 SGDLS, CDR2 YYNGEE. V lost 4 bases to trimming and J lost 0 bases; unmatched junction nucleotides: 7. In nucleotides, the CDR3 is TGTGCCAGCAGCCCAGGGACAGGGTGCATGAACACTGAAGCTTTCTTT. Its translation is CASSPGTGCMNTEAFF.